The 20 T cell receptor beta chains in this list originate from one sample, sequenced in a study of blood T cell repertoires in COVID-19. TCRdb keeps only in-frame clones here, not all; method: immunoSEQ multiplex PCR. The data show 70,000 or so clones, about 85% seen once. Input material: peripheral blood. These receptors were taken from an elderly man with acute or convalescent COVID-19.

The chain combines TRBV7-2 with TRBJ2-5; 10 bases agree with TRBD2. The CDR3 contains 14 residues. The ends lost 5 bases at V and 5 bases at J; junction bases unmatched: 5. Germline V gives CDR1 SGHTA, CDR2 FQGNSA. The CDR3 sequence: CASSRGTSVETQYF. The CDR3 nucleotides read TGTGCCAGCAGCAGAGGGACTAGCGTTGAGACCCAGTACTTC.

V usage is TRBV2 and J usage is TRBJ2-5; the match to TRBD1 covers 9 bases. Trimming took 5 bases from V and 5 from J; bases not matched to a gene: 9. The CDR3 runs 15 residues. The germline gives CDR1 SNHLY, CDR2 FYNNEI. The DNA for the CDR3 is TGTGCCAGCAGTCCGGTGGAGGGACAGGGCGAGACCCAGTACTTC. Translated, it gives CASSPVEGQGETQYF.

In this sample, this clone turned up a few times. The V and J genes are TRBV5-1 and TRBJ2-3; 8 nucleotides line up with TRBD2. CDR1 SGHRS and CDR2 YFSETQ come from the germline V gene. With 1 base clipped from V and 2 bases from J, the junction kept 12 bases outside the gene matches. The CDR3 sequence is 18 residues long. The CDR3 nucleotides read TGCGCCAGCAGCTTGACTAGCGGAGCGAGTATCCCCACAGATACGCAGTATTTT. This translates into CASSLTSGASIPTDTQYF.

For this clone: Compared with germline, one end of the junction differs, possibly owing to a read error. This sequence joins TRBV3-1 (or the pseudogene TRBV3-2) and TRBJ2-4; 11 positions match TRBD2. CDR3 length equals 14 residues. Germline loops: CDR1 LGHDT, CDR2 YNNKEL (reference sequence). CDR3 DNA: TGTGCCAGCAGCCAAGGGGGTCATAGCGGGAGGGCCAACTTC. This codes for CASSQGGHSGRANF.

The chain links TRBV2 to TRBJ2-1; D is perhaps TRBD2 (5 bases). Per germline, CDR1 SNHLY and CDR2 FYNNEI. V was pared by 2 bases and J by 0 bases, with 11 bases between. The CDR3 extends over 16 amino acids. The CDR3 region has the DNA TGTGCCAGCAGTGAACCCGGGATCTCCTCCTACAATGAGCAGTTCTTC. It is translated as CASSEPGISSYNEQFF. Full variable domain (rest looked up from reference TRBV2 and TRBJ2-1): EPEVTQTPSHQVTQMGQEVILRCVPISNHLYFYWYRQILGQKVEFLVSFYNNEISEKSEIFDDQFSVERPDGSNFTLKIRSTKLEDSAMYFCASSEPGISSYNEQFFGPGTRLTVL.

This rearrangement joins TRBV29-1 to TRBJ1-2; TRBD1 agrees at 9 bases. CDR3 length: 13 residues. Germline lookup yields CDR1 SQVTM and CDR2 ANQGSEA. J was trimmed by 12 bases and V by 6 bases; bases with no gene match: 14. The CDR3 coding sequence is TGCAGCGTAGGGCAGAACACCGGGACAGGGAACACCTTC. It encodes CSVGQNTGTGNTF.

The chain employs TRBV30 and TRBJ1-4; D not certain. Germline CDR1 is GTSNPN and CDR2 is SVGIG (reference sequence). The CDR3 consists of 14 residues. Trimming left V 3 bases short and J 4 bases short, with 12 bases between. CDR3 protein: CAWRTRRGNEKLFF. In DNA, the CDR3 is TGTGCCTGGAGAACCCGGCGGGGTAATGAAAAACTGTTTTTT.

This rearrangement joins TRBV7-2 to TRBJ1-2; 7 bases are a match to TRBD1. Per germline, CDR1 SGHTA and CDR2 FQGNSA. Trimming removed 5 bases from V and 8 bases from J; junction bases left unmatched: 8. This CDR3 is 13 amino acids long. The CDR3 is CASSPGQPRGYTF. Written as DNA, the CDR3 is TGTGCCAGCAGCCCGGGACAGCCGAGGGGCTACACCTTC.

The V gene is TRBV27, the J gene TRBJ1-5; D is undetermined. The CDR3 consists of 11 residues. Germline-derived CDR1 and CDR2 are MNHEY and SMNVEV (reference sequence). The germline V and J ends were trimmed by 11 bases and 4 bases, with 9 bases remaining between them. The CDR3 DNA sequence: TGTGCCTCCGGAGTAAATCAGCCCCAGCATTTT. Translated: CASGVNQPQHF.

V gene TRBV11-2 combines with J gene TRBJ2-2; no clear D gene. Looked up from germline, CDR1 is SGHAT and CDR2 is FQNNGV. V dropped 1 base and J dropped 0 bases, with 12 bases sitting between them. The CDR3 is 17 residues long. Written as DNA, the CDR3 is TGTGCCAGCAGCTTAGGTCTTCGGAGTGCGAACACCGGGGAGCTGTTTTTT. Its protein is CASSLGLRSANTGELFF.

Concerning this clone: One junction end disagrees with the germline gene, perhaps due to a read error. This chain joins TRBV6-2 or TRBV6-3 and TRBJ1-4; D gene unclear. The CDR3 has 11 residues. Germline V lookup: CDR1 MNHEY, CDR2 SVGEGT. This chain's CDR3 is CASSYGDRVDF. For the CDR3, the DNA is TGTGCCAGCAGTTACGGAGATCGGGTGGATTTT.

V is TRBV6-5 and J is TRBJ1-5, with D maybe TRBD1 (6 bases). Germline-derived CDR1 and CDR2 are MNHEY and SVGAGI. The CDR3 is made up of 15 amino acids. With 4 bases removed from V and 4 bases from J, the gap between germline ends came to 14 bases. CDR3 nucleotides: TGTGCCAGCAGTTCCCAGGGGCCTCCTAATCAGCCCCAGCATTTT. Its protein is CASSSQGPPNQPQHF.

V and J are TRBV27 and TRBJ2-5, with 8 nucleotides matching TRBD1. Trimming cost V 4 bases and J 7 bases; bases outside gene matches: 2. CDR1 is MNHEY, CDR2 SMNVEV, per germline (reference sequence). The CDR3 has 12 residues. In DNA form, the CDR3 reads TGTGCCAGCAGTTCCACAGGGGGGACCCAGTACTTC. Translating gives CASSSTGGTQYF.

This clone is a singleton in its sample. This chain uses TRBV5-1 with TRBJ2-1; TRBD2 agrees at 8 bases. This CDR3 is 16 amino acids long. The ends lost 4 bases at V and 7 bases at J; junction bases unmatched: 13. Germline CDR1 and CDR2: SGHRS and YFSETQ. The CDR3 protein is CASSPGLEPLYNEQFF. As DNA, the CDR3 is TGCGCCAGCAGCCCGGGACTAGAACCTTTATATAATGAGCAGTTCTTC.

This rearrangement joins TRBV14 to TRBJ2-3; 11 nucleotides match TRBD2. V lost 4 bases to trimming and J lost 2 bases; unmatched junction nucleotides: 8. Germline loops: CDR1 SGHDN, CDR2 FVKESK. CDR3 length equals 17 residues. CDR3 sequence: CASSLLGLAEPTDTQYF. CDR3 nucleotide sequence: TGTGCCAGCAGCCTCTTGGGACTAGCGGAGCCCACAGATACGCAGTATTTT.

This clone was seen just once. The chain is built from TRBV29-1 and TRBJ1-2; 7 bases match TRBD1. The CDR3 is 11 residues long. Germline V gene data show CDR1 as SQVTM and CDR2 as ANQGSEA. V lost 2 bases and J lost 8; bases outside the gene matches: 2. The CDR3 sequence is CSVERTGGYTF. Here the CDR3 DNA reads TGCAGCGTTGAACGGACAGGAGGCTACACCTTC.

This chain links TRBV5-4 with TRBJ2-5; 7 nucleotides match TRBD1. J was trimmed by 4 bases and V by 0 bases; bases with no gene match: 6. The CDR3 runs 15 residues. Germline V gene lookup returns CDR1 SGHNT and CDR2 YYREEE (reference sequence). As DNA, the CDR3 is TGTGCCAGCAGCTTGGCCAAGGGGGCAAGAGAGACCCAGTACTTC. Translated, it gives CASSLAKGARETQYF.

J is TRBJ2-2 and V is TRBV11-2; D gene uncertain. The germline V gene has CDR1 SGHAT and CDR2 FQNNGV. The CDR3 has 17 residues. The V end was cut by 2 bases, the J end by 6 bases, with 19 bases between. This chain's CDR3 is CASSLRSASTAAGELFF. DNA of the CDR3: TGTGCCAGCAGCTTACGGTCCGCTAGTACGGCTGCCGGGGAGCTGTTTTTT. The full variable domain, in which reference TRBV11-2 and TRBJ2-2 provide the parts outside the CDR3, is EAGVAQSPRYKIIEKRQSVAFWCNPISGHATLYWYQQILGQGPKLLIQFQNNGVVDDSQLPKDRFSAERLKGVDSTLKIQPAKLEDSAVYLCASSLRSASTAAGELFFGEGSRLTVL.

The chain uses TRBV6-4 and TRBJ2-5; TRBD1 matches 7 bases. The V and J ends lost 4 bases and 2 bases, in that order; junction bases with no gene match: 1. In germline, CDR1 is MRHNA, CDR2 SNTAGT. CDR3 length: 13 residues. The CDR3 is CASSADRQETQYF. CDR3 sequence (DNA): TGTGCCAGCAGTGCGGACAGGCAAGAGACCCAGTACTTC.

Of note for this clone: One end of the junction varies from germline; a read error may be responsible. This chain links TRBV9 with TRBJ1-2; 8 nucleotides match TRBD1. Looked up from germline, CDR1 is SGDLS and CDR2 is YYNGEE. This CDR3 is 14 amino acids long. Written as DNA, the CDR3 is TGTGCCAGCAGCGGAAGGGACAGGTGGTATGGTTACACCTTC. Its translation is CASSGRDRWYGYTF.